The clone carrying this TCR beta chain has just one count. Germline CDR1 reads SQVTM; CDR2 reads ANQGSEA. This CDR3 has 14 residues. Trimming left V 0 bases short and J 8 bases short, with 13 bases between. The source of the sample is a study of blood T cell repertoires in COVID-19. Background on the study: Specimens from acute and convalescent COVID-19 originated in the United States, Italy and Spain. The cDNA or gDNA used as material had been derived from T cells, B-cell-depleted T cells, or PBMCs.

As originally analysed: Reference gene primer amplification in the assay estimated nucleated cell counts. Profiled with immunoSEQ multiplex PCR; TCRdb holds only in-frame clones, not every one. V and J calls and clone size follow that table, whereas D and trimming were derived from the DNA. There are about 100,000 clones in the sample; roughly 92% occur only once, and 4.5% to 6% lies in the top ten. The sequence was collected from a man aged 65-85 years with acute or convalescent COVID-19. Sequencing was done on a sample of peripheral blood. The chain employs TRBV29-1 and TRBJ1-4, with D maybe TRBD1 (6 bases). As DNA, the CDR3 is TGCAGCGTTGAAGAACAGGGCCTGGGGGAAAAACTGTTTTTT. Its translation: CSVEEQGLGEKLFF.